This TCR beta chain was recorded in a study of blood T cells in healthy people across ages. Study results and limitations: The long-lived group displayed more naive CD4+ cells, plus higher diversity, than the aged donors did. With age, beta diversity per million T cells declined roughly linearly, significantly by 35 to 40.

This clonotype was seen repeatedly, ten times or more. The antigen is undetermined. The second PCR ran roughly 7 to 12 cycles with a sample-barcoded 5' primer and J-beta primers. Every cDNA was tagged by a template-switch adaptor with 12 random nucleotides. Using its own MiXCR run on the 5' RACE reads, TCRdb lists one record per CDR3 protein. The sample has hundreds of thousands of distinct CDR3 sequences, about a third seen once; the top ten hold 15%. Germline lookup yields CDR1 DFQATT and CDR2 SNEGSKA (reference sequence). This CDR3 contains 15 residues. The ends were cut back, 0 bases at V and 4 bases at J, with 14 bases in the middle.

The sample consisted of blood. This chain connects TRBV20-1 to TRBJ2-3; D ambiguous. This TCR came from an elderly woman in good health. The CDR3 spells CSARDVMLVADTQYF. In nucleotides, the CDR3 is TGCAGTGCTAGAGATGTTATGCTAGTTGCAGATACGCAGTATTTT.